This is a list of T cell receptor beta chains from one sample in a study of T cell repertoires in cytomegalovirus infection. These TCRs are of unknown antigen specificity. Each CDR3 protein gets one entry after TCRdb re-called the reads with MiXCR. The sample carries about 920,000 distinct CDR3 sequences, 30% to 40% recorded once. This specimen consisted of cultured CD8+ T cells from PBMCs, obtained from culture after CMV antigen stimulation. Receptors were obtained from a human donor in good health (CMV status not recorded). Some clones in this sample may be carry-over from other donors' samples. Each CDR3 is given without its conserved first and last residue. Size values are once, few and many counts, or a class for expanded clones, and some rows have none.

size,J,V,CDR3
once,TRBJ1-5,TRBV4-1,ASGLGDSNQPQH
-,TRBJ2-1,TRBV7-6,ASSHRGLAGGPSYNEQF
-,TRBJ1-5,TRBV20-1,SARDPGGVNNQPQH
few,TRBJ2-2,TRBV19,ASISREGPTTGELF
-,TRBJ1-1,TRBV9,ASSVVPPGTEAF
few,TRBJ1-1,TRBV12-3/TRBV12-4,ASSSGRPEAF
-,TRBJ2-5,TRBV14,ASSAFGASQETQY
-,TRBJ2-1,TRBV9,ASSPNPVPNNEQF
-,TRBJ2-1,TRBV6-2/TRBV6-3,ASSYSLAGGPEQF
-,TRBJ2-1,TRBV4-3,ASSQDGAASYNEQF
-,TRBJ2-1,TRBV7-3,ASSRTGGAGNEQF
-,TRBJ1-5,TRBV6-1,ASSGAGGGHQPQH
-,TRBJ2-1,TRBV20-1,SARVEGRPSNEQF
few,TRBJ2-2,TRBV27,ATRGPYTGELF
-,TRBJ1-3,TRBV12-3/TRBV12-4,ASSPRTRGGGNTIY
many,TRBJ2-7,TRBV12-3/TRBV12-4,ASSFGGGGYEQY
few,TRBJ2-7,TRBV7-6,ASGSLLGEQY
-,TRBJ1-1,TRBV9,ASSDARGPKNTEAF
few,TRBJ2-5,TRBV24-1,ATSDPGTGQETQY
-,TRBJ1-1,TRBV9,ASSATLDTEAF
-,TRBJ2-3,TRBV12-3/TRBV12-4,ASRAIVSADTQY
few,TRBJ1-1,TRBV19,ASSIAGGDTEAF
few,TRBJ2-3,TRBV20-1,SARDRRGGYTDTQY
-,TRBJ1-5,TRBV20-1,SARGSSNQPQH
-,TRBJ1-2,TRBV12-3/TRBV12-4,ASSPTGFSIHT
few,TRBJ1-1,TRBV2,ASRRLEAF
few,TRBJ2-3,TRBV24-1,ATSDLSPDTQY
-,TRBJ2-7,TRBV27,ASSSLTVIYEQY
-,TRBJ2-2,TRBV15,ATSRPTGPSNTGELF
-,TRBJ2-5,TRBV6-2/TRBV6-3,ASSYSAGGLLYQETQY
few,TRBJ2-4,TRBV6-1,ASSWGRQNIQY
few,TRBJ1-4,TRBV4-2,ASSQAGRGSEKLF
few,TRBJ1-1,TRBV4-1,ASSQGAPDTEAF
few,TRBJ1-5,TRBV4-1,ASSQVRGDQPQH
few,TRBJ2-1,TRBV15,ATSRHTSRGLYNEQF
few,TRBJ1-1,TRBV6-6,ASSFLTGGEGETEAF
many,TRBJ1-6,TRBV7-2,ASSSSPGQGANGYNSPLH
-,TRBJ1-4,TRBV10-3,AISDPGRGRGEKLF
-,TRBJ1-1,TRBV12-3/TRBV12-4,ASSDLNTEAF
few,TRBJ2-1,TRBV7-6,ASSAFLSSYNEQF
-,TRBJ2-5,TRBV7-9,ASSLLTGIVREETQY
once,TRBJ2-5,TRBV2,ASSGGRGTQETQY
-,TRBJ1-5,TRBV4-1,ASSQGSYNQPQH